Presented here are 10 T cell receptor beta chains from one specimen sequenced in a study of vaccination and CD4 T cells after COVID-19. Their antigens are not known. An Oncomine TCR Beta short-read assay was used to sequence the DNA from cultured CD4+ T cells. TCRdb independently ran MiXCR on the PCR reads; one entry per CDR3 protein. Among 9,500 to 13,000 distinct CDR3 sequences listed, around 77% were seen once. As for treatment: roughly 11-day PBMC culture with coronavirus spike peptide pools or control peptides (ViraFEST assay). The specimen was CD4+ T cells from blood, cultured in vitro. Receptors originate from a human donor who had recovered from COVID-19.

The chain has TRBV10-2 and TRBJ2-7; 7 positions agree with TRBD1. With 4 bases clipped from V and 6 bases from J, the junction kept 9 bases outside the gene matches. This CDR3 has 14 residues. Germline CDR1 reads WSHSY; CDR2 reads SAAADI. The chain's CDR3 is CASSGQTGSGEQYF. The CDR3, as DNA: TGCGCCAGCAGTGGACAGACAGGGTCGGGCGAGCAGTACTTC.

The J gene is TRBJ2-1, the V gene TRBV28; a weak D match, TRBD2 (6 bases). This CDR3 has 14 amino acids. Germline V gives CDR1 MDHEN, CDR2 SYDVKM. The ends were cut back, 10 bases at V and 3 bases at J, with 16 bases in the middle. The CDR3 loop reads CAIRGDHFYNEQFF. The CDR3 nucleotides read TGTGCCATCCGCGGGGATCACTTCTACAATGAGCAGTTCTTC. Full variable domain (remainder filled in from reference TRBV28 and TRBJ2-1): DVKVTQSSRYLVKRTGEKVFLECVQDMDHENMFWYRQDPGLGLRLIYFSYDVKMKEKGDIPEGYSVSREKKERFSLILESASTNQTSMYLCAIRGDHFYNEQFFGPGTRLTVL.

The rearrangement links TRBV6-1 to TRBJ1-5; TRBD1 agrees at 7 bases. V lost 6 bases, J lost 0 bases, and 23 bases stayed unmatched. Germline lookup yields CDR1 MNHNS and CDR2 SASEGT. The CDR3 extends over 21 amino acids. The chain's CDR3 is CASSVGYARDSDLFSNQPQHF. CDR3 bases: TGTGCCAGCAGCGTGGGTTATGCCCGGGACAGCGACCTCTTTAGCAATCAGCCCCAGCATTTT.

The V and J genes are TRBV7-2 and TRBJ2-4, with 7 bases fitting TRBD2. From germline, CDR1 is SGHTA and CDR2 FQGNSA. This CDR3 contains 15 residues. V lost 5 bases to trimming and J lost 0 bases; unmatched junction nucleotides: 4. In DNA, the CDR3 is TGTGCCAGCAGCGAGAGCGGGATAGCCAAAAACATTCAGTACTTC. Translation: CASSESGIAKNIQYF.

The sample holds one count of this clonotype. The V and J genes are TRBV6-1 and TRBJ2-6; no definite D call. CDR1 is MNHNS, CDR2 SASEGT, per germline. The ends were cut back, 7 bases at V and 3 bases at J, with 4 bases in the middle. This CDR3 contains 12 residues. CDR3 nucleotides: TGTGCCAGCAAATTTGGGGCCAACGTCCTGACTTTC. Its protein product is CASKFGANVLTF.

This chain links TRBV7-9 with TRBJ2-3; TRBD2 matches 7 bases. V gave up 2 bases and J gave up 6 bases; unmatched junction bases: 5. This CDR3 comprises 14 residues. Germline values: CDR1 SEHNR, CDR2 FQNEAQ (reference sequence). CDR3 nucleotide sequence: TGTGCCAGCAGCTTACCCAGGGAGGGGGATACGCAGTATTTT. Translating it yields CASSLPREGDTQYF.

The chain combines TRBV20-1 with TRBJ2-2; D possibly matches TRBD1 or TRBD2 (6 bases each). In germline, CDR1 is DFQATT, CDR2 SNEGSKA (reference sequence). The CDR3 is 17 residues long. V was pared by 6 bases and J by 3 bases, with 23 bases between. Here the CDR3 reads CSALEARGRRDTGELFF. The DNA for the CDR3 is TGCAGTGCACTAGAAGCTAGGGGGAGGAGGGACACCGGGGAGCTGTTTTTT.

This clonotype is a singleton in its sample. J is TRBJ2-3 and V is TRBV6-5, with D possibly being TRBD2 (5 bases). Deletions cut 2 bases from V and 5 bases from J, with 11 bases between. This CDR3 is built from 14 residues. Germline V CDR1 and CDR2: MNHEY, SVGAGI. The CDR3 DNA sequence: TGTGCCAGCAGTTACCCGGACGGGAAAGATACGCAGTATTTT. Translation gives CASSYPDGKDTQYF.

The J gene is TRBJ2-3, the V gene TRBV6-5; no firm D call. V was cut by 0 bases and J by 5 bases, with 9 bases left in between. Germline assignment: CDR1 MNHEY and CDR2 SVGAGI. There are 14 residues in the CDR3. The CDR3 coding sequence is TGTGCCAGCAGTTACTCCCTACCGGGAGATACGCAGTATTTT. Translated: CASSYSLPGDTQYF.

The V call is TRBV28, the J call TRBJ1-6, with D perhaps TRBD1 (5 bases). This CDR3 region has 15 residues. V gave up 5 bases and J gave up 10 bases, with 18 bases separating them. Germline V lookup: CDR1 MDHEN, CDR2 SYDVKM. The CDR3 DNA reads TGTGCCAGCAGTCTCCAGGGTACCGCTGAGTCACCCCTCCACTTT. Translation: CASSLQGTAESPLHF.